The present T cell receptor beta chain was sequenced within a study of CXCR3-negative and CXCR3-positive naive CD8 T cells. Study at large: The TRB read total, roughly 140 million, broke down to about 1.5 +/- 0.3 million reads per library.

Per the germline V gene, CDR1 is PRHDT and CDR2 is FYEKMQ (reference sequence). This CDR3 spans 18 amino acids. It was by 5' RACE with UMI labels that the TRB cDNA libraries were prepared. TCRdb reanalyzed the 5' RACE reads and collapses them to one entry per CDR3 protein, without DNA. Its table records 130,000 or so distinct CDR3 sequences. The V gene is TRBV13, the J gene TRBJ1-3; TCRdb reports TRBD1, a call that lacks DNA to check it against. The material sequenced was naive CXCR3- CD8+ T cells from blood. The subset was: CD45RO-CCR7+CD27+CD95- naive CD8+ T cells lacking CXCR3 (TNR3-). This receptor was taken from a human donor in good health. Some clones in this sample may be carry-over from other donors' samples. The CDR3 protein is CASSLSLWAGASGNTIYF.